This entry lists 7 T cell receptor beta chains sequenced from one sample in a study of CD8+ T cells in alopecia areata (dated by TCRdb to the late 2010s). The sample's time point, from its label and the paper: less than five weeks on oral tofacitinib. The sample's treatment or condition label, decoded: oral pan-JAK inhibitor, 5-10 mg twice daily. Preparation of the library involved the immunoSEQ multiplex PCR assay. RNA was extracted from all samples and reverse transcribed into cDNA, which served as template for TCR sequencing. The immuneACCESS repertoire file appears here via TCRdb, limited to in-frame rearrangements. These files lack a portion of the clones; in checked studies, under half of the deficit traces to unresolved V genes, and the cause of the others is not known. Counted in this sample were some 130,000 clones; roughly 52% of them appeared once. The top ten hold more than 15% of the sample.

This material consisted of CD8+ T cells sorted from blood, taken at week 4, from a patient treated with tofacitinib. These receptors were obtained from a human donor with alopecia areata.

For the CDR3, the DNA is TGTGCCTGGAGTGTACTATCCGAGCAGTACTTC. Protein: CAWSVLSEQYF. The chain is built from TRBV30 and TRBJ2-7; D is unclear. Trimming stripped 0 bases from V and 6 bases from J, with 6 bases between. The CDR3 runs 11 residues. CDR1 and CDR2 (germline): GTSNPN, SVGIG (reference sequence).

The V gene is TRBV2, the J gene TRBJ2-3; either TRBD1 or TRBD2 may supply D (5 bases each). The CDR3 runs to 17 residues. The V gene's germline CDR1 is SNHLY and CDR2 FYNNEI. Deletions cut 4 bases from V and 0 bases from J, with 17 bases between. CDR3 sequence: CASSVKGPLPSTDTQYF. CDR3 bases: TGTGCCAGCAGTGTGAAGGGACCCCTACCTAGCACAGATACGCAGTATTTT.

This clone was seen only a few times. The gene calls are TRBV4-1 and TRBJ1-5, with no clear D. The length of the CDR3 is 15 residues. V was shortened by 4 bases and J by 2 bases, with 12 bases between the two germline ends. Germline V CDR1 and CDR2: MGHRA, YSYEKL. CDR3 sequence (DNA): TGCGCCAGCAGCCCTGACTGGCCCGGCAATCAGCCCCAGCATTTT. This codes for CASSPDWPGNQPQHF.

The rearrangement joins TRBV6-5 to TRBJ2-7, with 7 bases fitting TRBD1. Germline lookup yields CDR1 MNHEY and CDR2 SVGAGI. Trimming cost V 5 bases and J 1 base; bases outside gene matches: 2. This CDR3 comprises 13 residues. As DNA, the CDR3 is TGTGCCAGCAGTCCGGACAGGTCCTACGAGCAGTACTTC. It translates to CASSPDRSYEQYF.

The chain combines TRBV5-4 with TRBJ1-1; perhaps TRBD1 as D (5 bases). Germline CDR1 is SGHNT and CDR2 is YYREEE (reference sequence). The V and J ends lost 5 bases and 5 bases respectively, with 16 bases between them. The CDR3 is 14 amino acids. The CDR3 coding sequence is TGTGCCAGCAGTAGGAGGGGCGGGGAGACTGAAGCTTTCTTT. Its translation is CASSRRGGETEAFF.

DNA for the CDR3: TGCGCCAGCAGCTTGGCTCAGGGGGCAGTTTCCTACAATGAGCAGTTCTTC. As protein: CASSLAQGAVSYNEQFF. The chain couples TRBV5-1 to TRBJ2-1, with 8 bases identical to TRBD1. CDR3 length equals 17 residues. Trimming removed 0 bases from V and 1 base from J; junction bases left unmatched: 6. In germline, CDR1 is SGHRS, CDR2 YFSETQ.

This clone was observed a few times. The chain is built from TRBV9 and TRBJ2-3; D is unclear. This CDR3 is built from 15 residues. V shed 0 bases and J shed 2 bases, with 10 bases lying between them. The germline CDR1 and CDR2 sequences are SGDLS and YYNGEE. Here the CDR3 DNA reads TGTGCCAGCAGCGTAGAGGATAGCCCCACAGATACGCAGTATTTT. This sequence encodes CASSVEDSPTDTQYF.